This record concerns one T cell receptor beta chain sequence. The antigen is undetermined. These data come from a study of cytomegalovirus exposure and HLA in healthy donors. Study-level points and caveats: The dataset shows that most TCR sequences were rare, while some public TCRs occurred in many donors. The classifier reportedly diagnosed cytomegalovirus status with high specificity and sensitivity. The authors enumerated some 170 TCR beta chains as linked to cytomegalovirus.

V lost 5 bases and J 0 bases, leaving 14 bases between the germline ends. Germline CDR1 is SGHAT and CDR2 is FQNNGV. The CDR3 is made up of 15 amino acids. Profiling relied on immunoSEQ multiplex PCR, and the TCRdb table lists in-frame clones only, not all of them. The data contain approximately 150,000 clones, more than 70% of them singletons. The rearrangement joins TRBV11-2 to TRBJ2-7; possible D gene TRBD2, 6 bases. This receptor was obtained from a man aged 25-45 years in good health and CMV-seropositive. Material for sequencing was PBMCs. Written as DNA, the CDR3 is TGTGCCAGCAGCCCGGAGGGCCGTCACTCCTACGAGCAGTACTTC. Encoded protein: CASSPEGRHSYEQYF.